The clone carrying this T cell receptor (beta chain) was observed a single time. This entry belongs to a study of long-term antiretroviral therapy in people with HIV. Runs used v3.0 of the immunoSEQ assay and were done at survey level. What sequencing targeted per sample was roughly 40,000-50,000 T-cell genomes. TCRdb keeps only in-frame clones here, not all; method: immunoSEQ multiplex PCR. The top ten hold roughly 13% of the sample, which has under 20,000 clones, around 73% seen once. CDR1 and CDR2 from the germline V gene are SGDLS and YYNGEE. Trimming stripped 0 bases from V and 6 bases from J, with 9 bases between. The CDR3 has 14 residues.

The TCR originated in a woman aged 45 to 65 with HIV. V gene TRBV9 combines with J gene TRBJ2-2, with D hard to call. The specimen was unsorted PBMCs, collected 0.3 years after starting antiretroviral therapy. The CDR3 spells CASSVVGTPGELFF. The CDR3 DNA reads TGTGCCAGCAGCGTAGTAGGTACGCCCGGGGAGCTGTTTTTT.